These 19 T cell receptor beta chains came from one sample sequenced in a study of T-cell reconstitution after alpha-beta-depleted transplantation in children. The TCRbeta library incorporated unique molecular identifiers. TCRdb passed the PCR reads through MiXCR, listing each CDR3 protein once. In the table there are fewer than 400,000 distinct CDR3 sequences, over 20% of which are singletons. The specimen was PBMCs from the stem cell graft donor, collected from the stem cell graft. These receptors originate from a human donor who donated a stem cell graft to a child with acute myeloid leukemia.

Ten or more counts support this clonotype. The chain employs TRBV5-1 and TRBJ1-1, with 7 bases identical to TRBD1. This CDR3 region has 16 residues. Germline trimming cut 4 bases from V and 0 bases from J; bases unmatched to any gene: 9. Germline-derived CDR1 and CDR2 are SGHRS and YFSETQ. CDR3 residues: CASSPRQGPMNTEAFF. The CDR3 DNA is TGCGCCAGCAGCCCAAGACAGGGACCAATGAACACTGAAGCTTTCTTT.

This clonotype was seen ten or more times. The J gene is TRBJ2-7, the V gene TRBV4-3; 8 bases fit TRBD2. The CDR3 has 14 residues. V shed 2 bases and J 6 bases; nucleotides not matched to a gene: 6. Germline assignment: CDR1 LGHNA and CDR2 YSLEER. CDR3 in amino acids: CASSQLGTRSEQYF. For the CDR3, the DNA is TGCGCCAGCAGCCAACTTGGGACTAGATCCGAGCAGTACTTC.

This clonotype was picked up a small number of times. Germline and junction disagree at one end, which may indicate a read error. For the CDR3, the DNA is TGTGCTAGCAGCTTAGGACAGCGAACAGATACGCAGTATTTT. Translation gives CASSLGQRTDTQYF. This sequence joins TRBV7-7 and TRBJ2-3; maybe TRBD1 (6 bases). The germline CDR1 and CDR2 sequences are SSHAT and FNYEAQ (reference sequence). This CDR3 is 14 amino acids long. Complete variable domain (other parts from reference TRBV7-7 and TRBJ2-3): GAGVSQSPRYKVTKRGQDVTLRCDPISSHATLYWYQQALGQGPEFLTYFNYEAQPDKSGLPSDRFSAERPEGSISTLTIQRTEQRDSAMYRCASSLGQRTDTQYFGPGTRLTVL.

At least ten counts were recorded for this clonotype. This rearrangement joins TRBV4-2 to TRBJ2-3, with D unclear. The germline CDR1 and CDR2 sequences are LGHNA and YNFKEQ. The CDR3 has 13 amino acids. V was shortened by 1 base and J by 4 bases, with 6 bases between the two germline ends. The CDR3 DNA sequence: TGTGCCAGCAGCCAAGCCCCCTCAGATACGCAGTATTTT. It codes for CASSQAPSDTQYF.

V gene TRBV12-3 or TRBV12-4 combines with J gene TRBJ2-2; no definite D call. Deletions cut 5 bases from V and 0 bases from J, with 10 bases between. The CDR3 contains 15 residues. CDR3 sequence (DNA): TGTGCCAGCAGTCACTACTACGCGAACACCGGGGAGCTGTTTTTT. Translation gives CASSHYYANTGELFF.

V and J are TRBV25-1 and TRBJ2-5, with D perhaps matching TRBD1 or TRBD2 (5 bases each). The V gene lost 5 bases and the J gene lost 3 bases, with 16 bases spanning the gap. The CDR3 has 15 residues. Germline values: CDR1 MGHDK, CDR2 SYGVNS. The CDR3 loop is CASSLHRGVEETQYF. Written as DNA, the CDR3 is TGTGCCAGCAGTTTGCATCGAGGGGTGGAAGAGACCCAGTACTTC.

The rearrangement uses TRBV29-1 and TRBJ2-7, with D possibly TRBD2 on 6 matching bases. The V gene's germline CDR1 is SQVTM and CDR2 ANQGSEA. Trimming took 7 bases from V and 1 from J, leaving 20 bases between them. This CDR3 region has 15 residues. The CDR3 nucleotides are TGCAGCGCCCTCGGGGGTCGAACTTCTTCCTACGAGCAGTACTTC. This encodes CSALGGRTSSYEQYF.

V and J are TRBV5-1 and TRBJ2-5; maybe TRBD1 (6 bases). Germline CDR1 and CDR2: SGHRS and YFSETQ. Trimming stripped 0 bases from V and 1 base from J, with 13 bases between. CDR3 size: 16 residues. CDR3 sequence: CASSLGGGTTQETQYF. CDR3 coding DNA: TGCGCCAGCAGCTTGGGAGGGGGTACTACCCAAGAGACCCAGTACTTC.

The CDR3 region is CASSLLGREDTQYF. CDR3 DNA sequence: TGTGCCAGCAGTTTATTGGGTCGTGAGGATACGCAGTATTTT. This rearrangement joins TRBV27 to TRBJ2-3, with unresolved D. CDR1 and CDR2 from the germline V gene are MNHEY and SMNVEV (reference sequence). The CDR3 covers 14 residues. V was cut by 1 base and J by 6 bases, with 11 bases left in between.

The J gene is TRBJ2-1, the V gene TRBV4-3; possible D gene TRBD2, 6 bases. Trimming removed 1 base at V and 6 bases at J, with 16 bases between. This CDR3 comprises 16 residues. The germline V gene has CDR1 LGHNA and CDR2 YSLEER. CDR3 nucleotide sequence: TGCGCCAGCAGCCAAGGCCGGGTCCTCGGGGGCAATGAGCAGTTCTTC. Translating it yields CASSQGRVLGGNEQFF.

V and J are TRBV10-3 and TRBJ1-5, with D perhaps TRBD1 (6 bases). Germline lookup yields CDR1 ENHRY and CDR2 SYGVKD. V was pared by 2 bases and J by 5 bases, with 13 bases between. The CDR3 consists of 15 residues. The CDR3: CAISERGGVDQPQHF. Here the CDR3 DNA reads TGTGCCATCAGTGAGAGGGGGGGGGTGGATCAGCCCCAGCATTTT.

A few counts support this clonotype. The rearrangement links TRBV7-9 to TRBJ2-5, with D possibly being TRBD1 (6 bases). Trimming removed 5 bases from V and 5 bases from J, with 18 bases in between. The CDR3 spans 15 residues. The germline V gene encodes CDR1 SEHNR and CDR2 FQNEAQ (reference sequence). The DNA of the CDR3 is TGTGCCAGCAGCGAAACCCAGGGGCGGCAGGAGACCCAGTACTTC. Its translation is CASSETQGRQETQYF.

The CDR3 loop reads CAWSGSGTGMRNEQFF. The CDR3 region has the DNA TGTGCCTGGAGTGGTTCCGGGACAGGGATGCGCAATGAGCAGTTCTTC. The chain links TRBV30 to TRBJ2-1, with 9 bases aligning to TRBD1. With V trimmed by 1 base and J by 6 bases, 10 bases remained unmatched. The CDR3 spans 16 residues. Per germline, CDR1 GTSNPN and CDR2 SVGIG (reference sequence).

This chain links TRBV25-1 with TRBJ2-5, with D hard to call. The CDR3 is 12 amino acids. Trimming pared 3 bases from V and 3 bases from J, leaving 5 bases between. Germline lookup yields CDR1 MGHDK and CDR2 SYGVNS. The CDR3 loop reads CASSEAEETQYF. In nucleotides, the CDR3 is TGTGCCAGCAGTGAGGCGGAAGAGACCCAGTACTTC.

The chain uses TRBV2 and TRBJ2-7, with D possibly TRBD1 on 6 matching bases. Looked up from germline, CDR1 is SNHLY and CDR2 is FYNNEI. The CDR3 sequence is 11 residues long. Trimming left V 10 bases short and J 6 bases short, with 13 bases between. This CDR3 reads CATTGLSEQYF. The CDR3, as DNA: TGTGCCACAACAGGGTTGAGCGAGCAGTACTTC. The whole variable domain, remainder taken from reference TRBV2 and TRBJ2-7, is EPEVTQTPSHQVTQMGQEVILRCVPISNHLYFYWYRQILGQKVEFLVSFYNNEISEKSEIFDDQFSVERPDGSNFTLKIRSTKLEDSAMYFCATTGLSEQYFGPGTRLTVT.

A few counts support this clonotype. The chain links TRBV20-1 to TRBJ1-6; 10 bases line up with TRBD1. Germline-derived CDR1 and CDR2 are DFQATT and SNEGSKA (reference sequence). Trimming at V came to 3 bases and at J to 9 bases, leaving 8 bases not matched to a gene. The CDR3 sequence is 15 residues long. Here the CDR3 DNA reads TGCAGTGCTAGGCTTCCGGGACAGGGGACTTCACCCCTCCACTTT. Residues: CSARLPGQGTSPLHF.

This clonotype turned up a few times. The chain's CDR3 is CASSSGASTDTQYF. The CDR3 DNA reads as TGCGCCAGCAGCTCGGGGGCTAGCACAGATACGCAGTATTTT. This chain links TRBV5-1 with TRBJ2-3, with D possibly being TRBD1 or TRBD2 (6 bases each). The CDR3 is 14 amino acids. The germline V gene has CDR1 SGHRS and CDR2 YFSETQ. Trimming pared 3 bases from V and 0 bases from J, leaving 8 bases between.

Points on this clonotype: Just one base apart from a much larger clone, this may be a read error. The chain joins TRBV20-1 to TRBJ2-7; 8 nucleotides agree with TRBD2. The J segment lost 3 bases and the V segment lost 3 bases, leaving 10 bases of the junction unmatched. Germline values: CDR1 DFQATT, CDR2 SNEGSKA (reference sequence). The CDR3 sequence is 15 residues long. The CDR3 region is CSASTREGYYYEQYF. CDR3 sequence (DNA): TGCAGTGCTAGTACCCGGGAGGGATACTACTACGAGCAGTACTTC.

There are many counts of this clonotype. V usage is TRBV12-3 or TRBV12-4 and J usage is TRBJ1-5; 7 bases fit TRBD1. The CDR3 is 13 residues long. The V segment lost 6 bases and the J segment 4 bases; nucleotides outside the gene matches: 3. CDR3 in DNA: TGTGCCAGCAGAATACAGGGGAATCAGCCCCAGCATTTT. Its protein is CASRIQGNQPQHF.